These T cell receptor beta chains were read from a single sample in a study of blood T cell repertoires in COVID-19. Using immunoSEQ multiplex PCR, the repertoire was profiled, and TCRdb retains in-frame clones only, with some absent. The profile shows approximately 210,000 clones, around four fifths of them singletons. Sequences were obtained from peripheral blood. The source is a woman aged 45-59 years with active or convalescent COVID-19. Each CDR3 is given with its conserved first and last residue. Fields, in order: V gene, clone size, D gene, J gene, CDR3 DNA, CDR3 protein. D genes are given only for firm matches. Some rows have no size entry. The others give once, few or many, or a class for an expanded clone.

V gene: TRBV7-2
clone size: -
D gene: -
J gene: TRBJ2-1
CDR3 DNA: TGTGCCAGCAGCTTTTTAGGCCTAGAGGACAATGAGCAGTTCTTC
CDR3 protein: CASSFLGLEDNEQFF

V gene: TRBV21-1
clone size: -
D gene: -
J gene: TRBJ2-5
CDR3 DNA: TGTGCCAGCAGCAATTCAGGGGCGCCGTACCAAGAGACCCAGTACTTC
CDR3 protein: CASSNSGAPYQETQYF

V gene: TRBV5-1
clone size: -
D gene: TRBD1
J gene: TRBJ2-2
CDR3 DNA: TGCGCCAGCAGCCCGGGACAGATAAACACCGGGGAGCTGTTTTTT
CDR3 protein: CASSPGQINTGELFF

V gene: TRBV6-5
clone size: -
D gene: -
J gene: TRBJ1-2
CDR3 DNA: TGTGCCAGCCCCAGGGAAAGGGGCTACACCTTC
CDR3 protein: CASPRERGYTF

V gene: TRBV6-4
clone size: few
D gene: TRBD2
J gene: TRBJ2-3
CDR3 DNA: TGTGCCAGCAGTCCGGGACTAGATACAGATACGCAGTATTTT
CDR3 protein: CASSPGLDTDTQYF

V gene: TRBV5-1
clone size: few
D gene: TRBD1
J gene: TRBJ2-7
CDR3 DNA: TGCGCCAGCTCCGACAGGGTCGAGCAGTACTTC
CDR3 protein: CASSDRVEQYF

V gene: TRBV28
clone size: -
D gene: -
J gene: TRBJ1-1
CDR3 DNA: TGTGCCAGCAGTCAGGGGAACACTGAAGCTTTCTTT
CDR3 protein: CASSQGNTEAFF

V gene: TRBV7-2
clone size: once
D gene: -
J gene: TRBJ2-1
CDR3 DNA: TGTGCCAGCAGCTTAAGTACAGTGCAGTTCTTC
CDR3 protein: CASSLSTVQFF

V gene: TRBV5-1
clone size: -
D gene: TRBD1
J gene: TRBJ1-4
CDR3 DNA: TGCGCCAGCAGCTTGAACAGGGGCCCTAATGAAAAACTGTTTTTT
CDR3 protein: CASSLNRGPNEKLFF

V gene: TRBV29-1
clone size: few
D gene: -
J gene: TRBJ1-1
CDR3 DNA: TGCAGCGCCCATCCAAGGGGCACTGAAGCTTTCTTT
CDR3 protein: CSAHPRGTEAFF

V gene: TRBV6-6
clone size: -
D gene: TRBD1
J gene: TRBJ2-7
CDR3 DNA: TGTGCCAGCAGCCGACAGGGCGGCGACGAGCAGTACTTC
CDR3 protein: CASSRQGGDEQYF

V gene: TRBV25-1
clone size: -
D gene: TRBD2
J gene: TRBJ2-3
CDR3 DNA: TGTGCCAGCAGTGAAGGGACTAGCCTAAGCACAGATACGCAGTATTTT
CDR3 protein: CASSEGTSLSTDTQYF

V gene: TRBV29-1
clone size: once
D gene: -
J gene: TRBJ2-1
CDR3 DNA: TGCAGCGCAGAGGGCACCTACAATGAGCAGTTCTTC
CDR3 protein: CSAEGTYNEQFF